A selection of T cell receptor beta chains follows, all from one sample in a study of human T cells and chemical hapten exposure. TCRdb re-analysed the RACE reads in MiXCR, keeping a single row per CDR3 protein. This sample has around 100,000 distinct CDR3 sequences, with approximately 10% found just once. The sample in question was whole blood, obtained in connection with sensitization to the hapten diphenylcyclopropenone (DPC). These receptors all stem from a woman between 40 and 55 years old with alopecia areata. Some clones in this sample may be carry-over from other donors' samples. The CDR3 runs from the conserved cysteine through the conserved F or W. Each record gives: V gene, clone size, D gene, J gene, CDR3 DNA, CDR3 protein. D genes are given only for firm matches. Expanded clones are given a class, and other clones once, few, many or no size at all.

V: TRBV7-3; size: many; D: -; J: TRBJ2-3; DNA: TGTGCCAGCAGCTTAGGTCCTAGCGGCACAGATACGCAGTATTTT; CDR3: CASSLGPSGTDTQYF
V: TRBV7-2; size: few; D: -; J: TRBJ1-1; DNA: TGTGCCAGCAGCCGGAGTGGGGGGACCTCTGAAGCTTTCTTT; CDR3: CASSRSGGTSEAFF
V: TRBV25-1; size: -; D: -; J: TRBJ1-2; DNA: TGTGCCAGCAGCTACGGGCAGGACGGACTGGGCTACACCTTC; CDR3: CASSYGQDGLGYTF
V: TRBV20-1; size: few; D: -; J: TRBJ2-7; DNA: TGCAGTGCTAGGGACTACCTATCAAGCTCCTACGAGCAGTACTTC; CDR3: CSARDYLSSSYEQYF
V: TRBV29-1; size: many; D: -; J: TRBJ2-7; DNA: TGCAGCGTTGAAAAGGCAGGGATTACCTACGAGCAGTACTTC; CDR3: CSVEKAGITYEQYF
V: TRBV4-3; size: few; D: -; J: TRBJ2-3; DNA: TGCGCCAGCAGCCAAACGGGACCAGGTGGGAATACGCAGTATTTT; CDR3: CASSQTGPGGNTQYF
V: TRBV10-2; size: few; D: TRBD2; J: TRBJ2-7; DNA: TGCGCCAGCTCAGCTCTAGCGGCCTCCTACGAGCAGTACTTC; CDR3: CASSALAASYEQYF
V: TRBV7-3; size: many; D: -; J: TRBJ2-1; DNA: TGTGCCAGCAGTCGAGTTAGGGGGGTCAATGAGCAGTTCTTC; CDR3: CASSRVRGVNEQFF
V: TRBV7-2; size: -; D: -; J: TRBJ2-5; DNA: TGTGCCAGCAGCTTAGGAGCGCCCCAGTACTTC; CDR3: CASSLGAPQYF
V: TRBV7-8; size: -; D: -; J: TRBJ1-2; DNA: TGTGCCAGCAGTCGTGGGGGATCCGTTTACACCTTC; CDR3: CASSRGGSVYTF
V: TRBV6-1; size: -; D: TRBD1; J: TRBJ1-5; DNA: TGTGCCAGCAGGGCCACAACGACAGGGGACAATCAGCCCCAGCATTTT; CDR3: CASRATTTGDNQPQHF
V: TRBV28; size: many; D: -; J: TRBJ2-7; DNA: TGTGCCAGCAGCACACCCCCGCGGATTCCACTGTACGAGCAGTACTTC; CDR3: CASSTPPRIPLYEQYF
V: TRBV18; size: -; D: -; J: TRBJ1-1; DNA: TGTGCCAGCTCCCCGGAGGGCCGACTGAACACTGAAGCTTTCTTT; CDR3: CASSPEGRLNTEAFF
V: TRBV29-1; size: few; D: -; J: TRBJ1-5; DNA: TGCAGCGTTGGACCAGGCCAAGACAATCAGCCCCAGCATTTT; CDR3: CSVGPGQDNQPQHF
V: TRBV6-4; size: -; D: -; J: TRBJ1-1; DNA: TGTGCCAGCAGTGACGGGATTAACACTGAAGCTTTCTTT; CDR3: CASSDGINTEAFF
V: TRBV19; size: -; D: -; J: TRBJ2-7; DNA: TGTGCCAGTGGTAACGGGGACCGCTACGAGCAGTACTTC; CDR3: CASGNGDRYEQYF
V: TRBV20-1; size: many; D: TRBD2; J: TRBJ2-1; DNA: TGCAGTGCTAGAGATCTCGCGGGGGGCGTGGGTGAGCAGTTCTTC; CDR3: CSARDLAGGVGEQFF
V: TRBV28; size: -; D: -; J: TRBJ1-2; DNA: TGTGCCAGCAGTTCCCCCCCTGGCTACACCTTC; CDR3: CASSSPPGYTF
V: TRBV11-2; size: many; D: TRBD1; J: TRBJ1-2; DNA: TGTGCCAGCAGCTCCTCCGGGACAGGGGGCTTGCATGGCTACACCTTC; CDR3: CASSSSGTGGLHGYTF
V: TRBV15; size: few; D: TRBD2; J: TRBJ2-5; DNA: TGTGCCACCAGCAGACGTAAATTAGCGGGAGGGCCTGGAGAGACCCAGTACTTC; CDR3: CATSRRKLAGGPGETQYF
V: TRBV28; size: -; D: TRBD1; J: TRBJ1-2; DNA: TGTGCCAGCAGTACGACAGGGGGCGCCTATGGCTACACCTTC; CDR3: CASSTTGGAYGYTF
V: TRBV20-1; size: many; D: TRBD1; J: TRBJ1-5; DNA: TGCAGTGCGCCTCCCCCCTTTCGGGACAGGCCCCAGGGCGATCAGCCCCAGCATTTT; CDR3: CSAPPPFRDRPQGDQPQHF
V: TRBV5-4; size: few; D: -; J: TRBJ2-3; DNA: TGTGCCAGCAGCTTGTACAGGCCCGGATCAGGGAATACGCAGTATTTT; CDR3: CASSLYRPGSGNTQYF
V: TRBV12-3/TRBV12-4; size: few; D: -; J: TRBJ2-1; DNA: TGTGCCAGCAGCCCGCGCCTCCCACGGTCTGAGCAGTTCTTC; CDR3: CASSPRLPRSEQFF
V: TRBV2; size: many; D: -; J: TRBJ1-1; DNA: TGTGCCAGCAGTGCCGTCAGGGGAGGCACTGAAGCTTTCTTT; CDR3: CASSAVRGGTEAFF
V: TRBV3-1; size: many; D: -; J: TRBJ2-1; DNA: TGTGCCAGCAGCCCCGTGGTTGGGGGCTCCTACAATGAGCAGTTCTTC; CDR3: CASSPVVGGSYNEQFF
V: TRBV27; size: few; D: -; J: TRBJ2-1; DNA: TGTGCCAGCAGCCAACTCTCCCGAAGTGGAGGGACAGTTTACAATGAGCAGTTCTTC; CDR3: CASSQLSRSGGTVYNEQFF
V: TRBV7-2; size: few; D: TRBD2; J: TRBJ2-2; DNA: TGTGCCGGATCACCGGGACTAGCGAACACCGGGGAGCTGTTTTTT; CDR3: CAGSPGLANTGELFF
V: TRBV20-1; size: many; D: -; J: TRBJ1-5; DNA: TGCAGTGCTAGAGACGCAGGTTTCAATCAGCCCCAGCATTTT; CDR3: CSARDAGFNQPQHF
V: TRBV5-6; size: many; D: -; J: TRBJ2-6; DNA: TGTGCCAGCAGCTTGGTGGAGGGTTTCGCTGGGGCCAACGTCCTGACTTTC; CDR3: CASSLVEGFAGANVLTF
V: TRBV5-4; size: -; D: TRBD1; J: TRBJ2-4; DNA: TGTGCCAGCAGCAGTCAGGGGGTCTTAGCCAAAAACATTCAGTACTTC; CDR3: CASSSQGVLAKNIQYF
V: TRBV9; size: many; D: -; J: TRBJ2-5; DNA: TGTGCCAGCAGCGTAGTGGGGGAGACCCAGTACTTC; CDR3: CASSVVGETQYF
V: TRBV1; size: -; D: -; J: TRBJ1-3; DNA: TGCACCAGCCGCCGGAACAGGGGGGGGAGCTCTGGAAACACCATATATTTT; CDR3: CTSRRNRGGSSGNTIYF
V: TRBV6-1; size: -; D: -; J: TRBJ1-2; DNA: TGTGCCAGCAGTGTCGCCTCAGTGGGGAGCTACACCTTC; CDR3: CASSVASVGSYTF
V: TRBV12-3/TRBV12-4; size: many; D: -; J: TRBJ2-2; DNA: TGTGCCAGCAGTCCGGGTGGGGCCGGGGAGCTGTTTTTT; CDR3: CASSPGGAGELFF
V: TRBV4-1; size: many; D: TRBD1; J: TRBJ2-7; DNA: TGCGCCAGCAGCCCCCGTGGGGGACAGGGGAAGTACGAGCAGTACTTC; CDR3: CASSPRGGQGKYEQYF
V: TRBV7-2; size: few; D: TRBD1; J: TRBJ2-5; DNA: TGTGCCAGCAGCTCCGCCTACCGACAGGGGGTACGACAAGAGACCCAGTACTTC; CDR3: CASSSAYRQGVRQETQYF
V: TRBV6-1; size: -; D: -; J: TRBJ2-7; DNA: TGTGCCAGCAGGCCCTCAGGGTCCAAATGGGAGTACTTC; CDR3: CASRPSGSKWEYF
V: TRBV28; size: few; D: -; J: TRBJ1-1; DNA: TGTGCCTCCTCAAGGGGCGGGCCAACGAACACTGAAGCTTTCTTT; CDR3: CASSRGGPTNTEAFF
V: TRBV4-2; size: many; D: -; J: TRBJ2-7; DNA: TGTGCCAGCAGTCCAGGAGGTGAGGGCGGAGTGTCAGTTGAGCAGTACTTC; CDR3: CASSPGGEGGVSVEQYF
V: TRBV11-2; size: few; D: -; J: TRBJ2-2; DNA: TGTGCCAGCGCCCCGGGTAACACCGGGGAGCTGTTTTTT; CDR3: CASAPGNTGELFF
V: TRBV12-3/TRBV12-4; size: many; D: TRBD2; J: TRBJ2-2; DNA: TGTGCCAGCAGCCTAGCGGGGGGCGCGAACACCGGGGAGCTGTTTTTT; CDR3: CASSLAGGANTGELFF
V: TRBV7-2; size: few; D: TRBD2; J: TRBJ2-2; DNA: TGTGCCAGCAGCTTGGGGACTAGCGGGGGGTGGCTGTTTTTT; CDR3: CASSLGTSGGWLFF
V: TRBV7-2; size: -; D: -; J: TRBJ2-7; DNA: TGTGCCAGCAGCCAGGGGATCTACCAGGGGAGGCACGAGCAGTACTTC; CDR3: CASSQGIYQGRHEQYF
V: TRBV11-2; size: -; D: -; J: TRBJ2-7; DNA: TGTGCCAGTATCGGGCCTCTCTACGAGCAGTACTTC; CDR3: CASIGPLYEQYF
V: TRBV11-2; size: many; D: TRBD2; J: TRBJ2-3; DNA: TGTGCCAGCAGCTTCCCCCTACTAGCGGGGGACACAGATACGCAGTATTTT; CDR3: CASSFPLLAGDTDTQYF
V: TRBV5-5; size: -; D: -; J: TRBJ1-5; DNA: TGTGCCAGCAGCTTGGTTCGGTCCGATCAGCCCCAGCATTTT; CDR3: CASSLVRSDQPQHF
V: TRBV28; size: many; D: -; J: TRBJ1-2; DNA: TGTGCCAGCAGCCCCGGGGGGGGAGGTCTCGACTATGGCTACACCTTC; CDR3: CASSPGGGGLDYGYTF
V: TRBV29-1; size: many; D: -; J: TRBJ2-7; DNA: TGCAGCGCTCTGACAAGGGTCGACGAGCAGTACTTC; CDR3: CSALTRVDEQYF
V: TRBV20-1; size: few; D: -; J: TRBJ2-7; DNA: TGCAGTGCTAGGAACAGGGTTACCTCCTACGAGCAGTACTTC; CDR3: CSARNRVTSYEQYF
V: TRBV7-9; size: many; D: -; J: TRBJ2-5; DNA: TGTGCCAGCAGCCTAGTCACTCGGAGCCAAGAGACCCAGTACTTC; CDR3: CASSLVTRSQETQYF
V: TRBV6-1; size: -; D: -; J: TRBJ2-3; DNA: TGTGCCAGCACCGGGGATGGGCGGGGCTCAGATACGCAGTATTTT; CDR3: CASTGDGRGSDTQYF
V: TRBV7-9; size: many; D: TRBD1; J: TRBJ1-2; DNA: TGTGCCAGCAGCCAGGGGGGGCGCTTCTATGGCTACACCTTC; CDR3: CASSQGGRFYGYTF